The 23 T cell receptor beta chains in this list originate from one sample, sequenced in a study of blood T cell repertoires in COVID-19. Generated by immunoSEQ multiplex PCR, the TCRdb table keeps only in-frame clones and is missing some. The table shows tens of thousands of clones, with around 83% occurring only once. The sequenced sample consisted of peripheral blood. These receptors were collected from a human donor in a cohort sampled during active COVID-19.

V is TRBV18 and J is TRBJ2-1; D gene ambiguous. There are 16 residues in the CDR3. CDR1 and CDR2 from the germline V gene are KGHSH and LQKENI. V lost 2 bases and J 2 bases, leaving 13 bases between the germline ends. The CDR3 loop reads CASSPSPGTTYNEQFF. Here the CDR3 DNA reads TGTGCCAGCTCACCATCCCCAGGAACGACCTACAATGAGCAGTTCTTC.

The sample holds one count of this clone. This rearrangement joins TRBV21-1 to TRBJ2-2; TRBD1 is the table's D call, not checked against the DNA. TRBV21-1 is designated a pseudogene. The CDR3 has 17 amino acids. This CDR3 is CASSNDRGPSNTGELFF. The CDR3 region has the DNA TGTGCCAGCAGCAATGACAGGGGGCCGTCGAACACCGGGGAGCTGTTTTTT.

The gene calls are TRBV30 and TRBJ1-5; 8 bases match TRBD1. After removal of 5 bases from V and 5 bases from J, the junction contained 8 bases not matched to a gene. Looked up from germline, CDR1 is GTSNPN and CDR2 is SVGIG (reference sequence). The CDR3 loop spans 14 amino acids. In nucleotides, the CDR3 is TGTGCCTGGGGTCAGGGGGCGATGTATCAGCCCCAGCATTTT. Translating gives CAWGQGAMYQPQHF.

The chain is built from TRBV11-3 and TRBJ2-2; D might be TRBD2 (6 bases). V shed 5 bases and J shed 7 bases, with 14 bases lying between them. The CDR3 totals 14 residues. The germline gives CDR1 SGHNT, CDR2 YENEEA. In DNA, the CDR3 is TGTGCCAGCAGCCCCCAGTGGGGGGACGGGGAGCTGTTTTTT. Residues: CASSPQWGDGELFF.

The chain has TRBV7-8 and TRBJ1-1; the D gene is possibly TRBD1 (5 bases). V lost 5 bases to trimming and J lost 1 base, with 14 bases between them. This CDR3 comprises 15 residues. From germline, CDR1 is SGHVS and CDR2 FQNEAQ. The CDR3 loop is CASSPLGGRNTEAFF. As DNA, the CDR3 is TGTGCCAGCAGCCCCCTCGGGGGGAGGAACACTGAAGCTTTCTTT.

This chain uses TRBV6-5 with TRBJ2-4; 13 bases are shared with TRBD2. Germline CDR1 is MNHEY and CDR2 is SVGAGI. The CDR3 covers 14 residues. The trim removed 10 bases at V and 12 bases at J, leaving 12 bases unmatched. DNA of the CDR3: TGTGCCACCCGAGGTCGACTAGCGGGGGGAAGTCAGTACTTC. This sequence encodes CATRGRLAGGSQYF.

The chain combines TRBV30 with TRBJ2-3, with 7 positions matching TRBD1. The CDR3 contains 14 residues. The germline gives CDR1 GTSNPN, CDR2 SVGIG (reference sequence). V gave up 1 base and J gave up 1 base; unmatched junction bases: 2. The CDR3, as DNA: TGTGCCTGGAGTGCCGGGACAGGCACAGATACGCAGTATTTT. Protein product: CAWSAGTGTDTQYF.

The chain couples TRBV4-2 to TRBJ1-1; 8 nucleotides match TRBD1. CDR1 and CDR2 (germline): LGHNA, YNFKEQ. V was pared by 0 bases and J by 3 bases, with 9 bases of the junction left unmatched. CDR3 size: 17 residues. This CDR3 is CASSQEGQGAQDTEAFF. CDR3 bases: TGTGCCAGCAGCCAAGAGGGCCAGGGGGCGCAGGACACTGAAGCTTTCTTT.

The gene calls are TRBV7-2 and TRBJ2-2; 8 bases are shared with TRBD2. CDR1 is SGHTA and CDR2 is FQGNSA in the germline V gene. V trimming: 3 bases; J trimming: 9 bases; junction bases outside the gene matches: 3. There are 13 residues in the CDR3. As DNA, the CDR3 is TGTGCCAGCAGCTTCGGACTAGCCCGGGAGCTGTTTTTT. Its protein is CASSFGLARELFF.

The rearrangement joins TRBV18 to TRBJ1-1; 7 bases align to TRBD1. The CDR3 extends over 15 amino acids. Germline lookup yields CDR1 KGHSH and CDR2 LQKENI. After removal of 3 bases from V and 1 base from J, the junction contained 5 bases not matched to a gene. The DNA for the CDR3 is TGTGCCAGCTCACCGAAGACAGGGTCGAACACTGAAGCTTTCTTT. Protein: CASSPKTGSNTEAFF.

J is TRBJ1-2 and V is TRBV12-3 or TRBV12-4, with a possible D match to TRBD1 (5 bases). V dropped 7 bases and J dropped 8 bases, with 17 bases sitting between them. The CDR3 is made up of 13 amino acids. In DNA form, the CDR3 reads TGTGCCAGCAACCCACCGGGGGTCGGAGGCTACACCTTC. Translation gives CASNPPGVGGYTF.

This chain joins TRBV9 and TRBJ2-2; D not resolved. CDR3 length: 11 residues. The V end lost 4 bases, the J end lost 7 bases, and 5 bases lay between the germline ends. From germline, CDR1 is SGDLS and CDR2 YYNGEE. The CDR3 bases are TGTGCCAGCAGCCTCTACGGGGAGCTGTTTTTT. This codes for CASSLYGELFF. The full variable domain, its missing parts supplied by reference TRBV9 and TRBJ2-2, is DSGVTQTPKHLITATGQRVTLRCSPRSGDLSVYWYQQSLDQGLQFLIQYYNGEERAKGNILERFSAQQFPDLHSELNLSSLELGDSALYFCASSLYGELFFGEGSRLTVL.

The chain combines TRBV5-6 with TRBJ1-3, with 8 bases that match TRBD1. Germline V gene lookup returns CDR1 SGHDT and CDR2 YYEEEE. The CDR3 is 14 amino acids. J was trimmed by 4 bases and V by 5 bases; bases with no gene match: 5. Here the CDR3 reads CASRQGGGGNTIYF. The DNA for the CDR3 is TGTGCCAGCAGACAGGGGGGTGGCGGAAACACCATATATTTT.

The chain joins TRBV3-1 (or the pseudogene TRBV3-2) to TRBJ1-2; possibly TRBD1 for D (6 bases). The CDR3 has 16 amino acids. Germline V CDR1 and CDR2: LGHDT, YNNKEL (reference sequence). With 6 bases removed from V and 0 bases from J, the gap between germline ends came to 17 bases. CDR3 nucleotide sequence: TGTGCCAGCAGTCTCTCGGGACAAGGAGCTAACTATGGCTACACCTTC. This codes for CASSLSGQGANYGYTF.

V is TRBV19 and J is TRBJ2-2; 8 bases are shared with TRBD2. Germline V gives CDR1 LNHDA, CDR2 SQIVND (reference sequence). The CDR3 covers 13 residues. V lost 7 bases, J lost 7 bases, and 5 bases stayed unmatched. The CDR3 sequence: CASIRGGLGELFF. Here the CDR3 DNA reads TGTGCCAGTATCCGGGGGGGGCTCGGGGAGCTGTTTTTT.

This clone has a single count. V usage is TRBV3-1 (or the pseudogene TRBV3-2) and J usage is TRBJ2-7; possible D gene TRBD1, 6 bases. From germline, CDR1 is LGHDT and CDR2 YNNKEL (reference sequence). The CDR3 is 14 residues long. Trimming pared 3 bases from V and 0 bases from J, leaving 9 bases between. The CDR3 spells CASSQGTFSYEQYF. The CDR3 DNA is TGTGCCAGCAGCCAGGGGACATTCTCCTACGAGCAGTACTTC.

The chain combines TRBV19 with TRBJ1-3; no definite D call. The CDR3 extends over 16 amino acids. Germline V gene data show CDR1 as LNHDA and CDR2 as SQIVND (reference sequence). The V and J ends lost 3 bases and 0 bases respectively, with 12 bases between them. The CDR3 protein is CASSISSLSSGNTIYF. CDR3 bases: TGTGCCAGTAGTATCAGTAGCCTGAGCTCTGGAAACACCATATATTTT.

The J gene is TRBJ2-7, the V gene TRBV4-2; TRBD1 matches 10 bases. This CDR3 contains 14 residues. Germline CDR1 reads LGHNA; CDR2 reads YNFKEQ. Trimming cost V 3 bases and J 3 bases; bases outside gene matches: 2. CDR3 amino acids: CASSQRTGGYEQYF. DNA of the CDR3: TGTGCCAGCAGCCAGCGGACAGGGGGCTACGAGCAGTACTTC.

The V call is TRBV4-1, the J call TRBJ1-1; D gene uncertain. The CDR3 is 14 residues long. The V end was cut by 6 bases, the J end by 6 bases, with 17 bases between. CDR1 is MGHRA, CDR2 YSYEKL, per germline. In nucleotides, the CDR3 is TGCGCCAGCAGACGGTCGAGGGTCCTCGCTGAAGCTTTCTTT. Amino acid sequence: CASRRSRVLAEAFF.

The chain carries TRBV10-3 and TRBJ2-3; the D gene is possibly TRBD1 (5 bases). From germline, CDR1 is ENHRY and CDR2 SYGVKD. CDR3 length: 14 residues. The V end lost 4 bases, the J end lost 4 bases, and 12 bases lay between the germline ends. Written as DNA, the CDR3 is TGTGCCATCAGTGGGGATAAGGGGCCAGATACGCAGTATTTT. Translation: CAISGDKGPDTQYF.

The V gene is TRBV27, the J gene TRBJ2-5; 11 nucleotides match TRBD1. Germline CDR1 is MNHEY and CDR2 is SMNVEV (reference sequence). CDR3 length: 14 residues. J was trimmed by 5 bases and V by 6 bases; bases with no gene match: 5. In DNA form, the CDR3 reads TGTGCCAGCAGCCGCGGACAGGGGGCGGAGACCCAGTACTTC. This sequence encodes CASSRGQGAETQYF.

The V call is TRBV18, the J call TRBJ2-7; D perhaps matches TRBD1 (5 bases). This CDR3 contains 14 residues. Trimming removed 3 bases from V and 3 bases from J, with 12 bases in between. Germline CDR1 KGHSH, CDR2 LQKENI. CDR3 sequence (DNA): TGTGCCAGCTCACCGGATCGACAGATCTACGAGCAGTACTTC. Its translation is CASSPDRQIYEQYF.

A word on this clone: The sample has other DNA sequences that encode this CDR3 too. The chain employs TRBV15 and TRBJ2-3, with 8 bases lining up with TRBD1. This CDR3 has 15 residues. Germline CDR1 is LNHNV and CDR2 is YYDKDF (reference sequence). V lost 2 bases and J lost 2; bases outside the gene matches: 3. This chain's CDR3 is CATSRRQGTTDTQYF. CDR3 in DNA: TGTGCCACCAGCAGAAGACAGGGGACCACAGATACGCAGTATTTT. Variable domain in full (rest from reference TRBV15 and TRBJ2-3): DAMVIQNPRYQVTQFGKPVTLSCSQTLNHNVMYWYQQKSSQAPKLLFHYYDKDFNNEADTPDNFQSRRPNTSFCFLDIRSPGLGDTAMYLCATSRRQGTTDTQYFGPGTRLTVL.